These T cell receptor beta chains were read from a single sample in a study of T cell responses to AZD1222 COVID-19 vaccine. Repertoires were generated with immunoSEQ multiplex PCR, while TCRdb's copy carries only in-frame clones and drops some. The sample holds some 190,000 clones; roughly nine tenths are singletons and the top ten take 6.9%. This specimen was peripheral blood, taken on day 0 of AZD1222 vaccination. All receptors come from an adult in good health. CDR3s include the opening cysteine and the closing phenylalanine or tryptophan. The D gene is left open where the match is weak. Where a row states a size, it is once, few, many or the class of an expanded clone; other rows omit it.

j_call clone_size v_call d_call cdr3_nt cdr3_aa
TRBJ2-7 - TRBV27 - TGTGCCAGCAGTCCGGCCGTACAGACCTACGAGCAGTACTTC CASSPAVQTYEQYF
TRBJ1-5 - TRBV18 - TGTGCCAGCTCACCCCGGGGCCCGGACGGGAGCAATCAGCCCCAGCATTTT CASSPRGPDGSNQPQHF
TRBJ2-5 - TRBV9 TRBD2 TGTGCCAGCAGCGTAGCTAGCGGAGAGAAAGAGACCCAGTACTTC CASSVASGEKETQYF
TRBJ1-1 - TRBV4-3 - TGCGCCAGCAGCCAAGATCGAAGGTTGAACACTGAAGCTTTCTTT CASSQDRRLNTEAFF
TRBJ2-1 once TRBV19 - TGTGCCAGTAGTAACCGGGTAGCGGCCTCCTACAATGAGCAGTTCTTC CASSNRVAASYNEQFF
TRBJ2-1 - TRBV19 - TGTGCCAGTAAGAGGACTCATTCCACCTACAATGAGCAGTTCTTC CASKRTHSTYNEQFF
TRBJ1-6 - TRBV5-1 - TGCGCCAGCAGCTCTGGAGAGTATAATTCACCCCTCCACTTT CASSSGEYNSPLHF
TRBJ1-2 - TRBV28 - TGTGCCAGCCTACAGGGAAACTATGGCTACACCTTC CASLQGNYGYTF
TRBJ2-2 - TRBV6-5 - TGTGCCAGCATGGGGGACACCGGGGAGCTGTTTTTT CASMGDTGELFF
TRBJ2-3 - TRBV11-2 - TGTGCCAGCAGCTTAGCCCTAGGGCGTACAGATACGCAGTATTTT CASSLALGRTDTQYF
TRBJ2-6 - TRBV4-1 TRBD2 TGCGCCAGCAGCCAAGTAGCCGGGGGGGGCTCTGGGGCCAACGTCCTGACTTTC CASSQVAGGGSGANVLTF
TRBJ1-6 - TRBV25-1 TRBD1 TGTGCCAGCAGTAGGAGGGGACAGCGGTATAATTCACCCCTCCACTTT CASSRRGQRYNSPLHF
TRBJ1-5 - TRBV18 - TGTGCCAGCTCACCCCACGTGAATCAGCCCCAGCATTTT CASSPHVNQPQHF
TRBJ2-2 few TRBV2 - TGTGCCAGCAACATAAAGAACACCGGGGAGCTGTTTTTT CASNIKNTGELFF
TRBJ1-2 - TRBV21-1 - TGTGCCAGCAGCAAACCCCGGGACAGGGACTATGGCTACACCTTC CASSKPRDRDYGYTF
TRBJ1-1 - TRBV6-6 - TGTGCCAGCAGTTCCCGGGGTGGGGACACTGAAGCTTTCTTT CASSSRGGDTEAFF
TRBJ2-6 - TRBV7-3 - TGTGCCAGCAGCCACGCCTCCGGGTTTGCGGGGGCCAACGTCCTGACTTTC CASSHASGFAGANVLTF
TRBJ1-2 few TRBV28 - TGTGCCAGCAGTTTGAGTGATGGCTACACCTTC CASSLSDGYTF
TRBJ2-7 - TRBV3-1/TRBV3-2 - TGTGCCAGCAGCCCTCTGAGCGGACCCTACGAGCAGTACTTC CASSPLSGPYEQYF
TRBJ2-3 - TRBV6-5 - TGTGCCAGCAGCTTTCAGGGCACAGATACGCAGTATTTT CASSFQGTDTQYF
TRBJ2-2 - TRBV5-1 - TGCGCCAGCAGCTCCGCAGATGTCGGGGAGCTGTTTTTT CASSSADVGELFF
TRBJ2-2 - TRBV9 TRBD1 TGTGCCAGCAGACTGACAGGGGGCAACACCGGGGAGCTGTTTTTT CASRLTGGNTGELFF
TRBJ2-1 - TRBV9 TRBD1 TGTGCCAGCAGCGTTGGGACAGGGCTCTACAATGAGCAGTTCTTC CASSVGTGLYNEQFF
TRBJ2-1 once TRBV27 TRBD2 TGTGCCAGCAGTTTAATAGTTCCGGGGGGGCCACTCAATGAGCAGTTCTTC CASSLIVPGGPLNEQFF
TRBJ2-1 - TRBV3-1/TRBV3-2 TRBD2 TGTGCCAGCAGCCGTCTTATTAGCGGGGGGGCAAATGAGCAGTTCTTC CASSRLISGGANEQFF
TRBJ1-1 - TRBV3-1/TRBV3-2 - TGTGCCAGCAGCCAAGATTGGGGGAGGTCTTTCTTT CASSQDWGRSFF
TRBJ1-1 few TRBV7-2 TRBD1 TGTGCCAGCAGCTCTAATCAGGGGGGTGAAGCTTTCTTT CASSSNQGGEAFF
TRBJ2-3 - TRBV29-1 - TGCAGCGTTAAAACACGGGGGCCCGGAGATACGCAGTATTTT CSVKTRGPGDTQYF
TRBJ2-3 - TRBV30 - TGTGCCTGGAGTACCGGTCTAAGCACAGATACGCAGTATTTT CAWSTGLSTDTQYF
TRBJ2-7 - TRBV6-2/TRBV6-3 - TGTGCCAGCAGCCAACTGGGCAGGGTCTACGAGCAGTACTTC CASSQLGRVYEQYF
TRBJ2-5 - TRBV24-1 - TGTGCCACCAGTCTCCGGGAACAGGGAAAGGAACGAGGAGAGACCCAGTACTTC CATSLREQGKERGETQYF
TRBJ2-7 - TRBV5-6 TRBD1 TGTGCCAGCAGCTTGGGACAGGGGGACTACGAGCAGTACTTC CASSLGQGDYEQYF
TRBJ2-3 - TRBV4-2 - TGTGCCAGCAGCCAAGTTCGGGGGATAGGGGCTGATACGCAGTATTTT CASSQVRGIGADTQYF